The TCR beta chain under discussion was sequenced for a study of read filtering for tumor transcriptome and immune sequencing. This CDR3 region has 13 residues. Looked up from germline, CDR1 is SGHTA and CDR2 is FQGNSA. The V end was cut by 4 bases, the J end by 9 bases, with 16 bases between. From roughly 390 ng of RNA, a library with molecular barcoded alpha/delta and beta/gamma adaptors was made. TCRdb itself ran the reads through MiXCR, one entry per CDR3 protein. The repertoire has tens of thousands of distinct CDR3 sequences, roughly 20% of them found once; the top ten carry under 20%. There are many counts of this clonotype.

Sequenced: a population of CD138-negative cells sorted from bone marrow. The TCR originated in a donor at least 40 years old with multiple myeloma. The chain carries TRBV7-2 and TRBJ2-7; D call uncertain. This chain's CDR3 is CASSSAPVAGQYF. CDR3 in DNA: TGTGCCAGCAGCTCGGCCCCGGTGGCAGGGCAGTACTTC.